Presented here are 14 T cell receptor beta chains from one specimen sequenced in a study of T cell responses to AZD1222 COVID-19 vaccine. Clones were sequenced by immunoSEQ multiplex PCR, and TCRdb holds only the in-frame ones, with some missing. The sample includes about 92,000 clones, roughly 88% seen only once; the top ten take 20% to 25%. Sequencing was performed on peripheral blood, taken on day 0 of AZD1222 vaccination. Receptors originate from an adult in good health.

The chain recombines TRBV7-9 with TRBJ1-1, with a tentative D call TRBD1 (6 bases). V dropped 5 bases and J dropped 3 bases, with 28 bases sitting between them. This CDR3 spans 19 amino acids. Germline-derived CDR1 and CDR2 are SEHNR and FQNEAQ (reference sequence). CDR3 protein: CASSIRKGQSSRKDTEAFF. The CDR3 nucleotides read TGTGCCAGCAGCATTAGAAAGGGACAAAGTAGCCGGAAGGACACTGAAGCTTTCTTT.

The genes are TRBV24-1 and TRBJ2-5; 8 bases match TRBD2. Trimming cost V 3 bases and J 1 base; bases outside gene matches: 9. The CDR3 contains 17 residues. From germline, CDR1 is KGHDR and CDR2 SFDVKD. CDR3 in DNA: TGTGCCACCAGTGATAATCCTGTAGCGGGGCGCCAAGAGACCCAGTACTTC. Translating gives CATSDNPVAGRQETQYF.

The genes are TRBV29-1 and TRBJ2-2, with TRBD2 matching 16 bases. Per germline, CDR1 SQVTM and CDR2 ANQGSEA. This CDR3 contains 18 residues. J was trimmed by 6 bases and V by 7 bases; bases with no gene match: 14. The CDR3 region has the DNA TGCAGCGCCCGATCCGGGACTAGCGGGGGGGCGGTCGCCGGGGAGCTGTTTTTT. Protein product: CSARSGTSGGAVAGELFF.

V and J are TRBV6-6 and TRBJ1-1; D may be TRBD1 (6 bases). The V end was cut by 7 bases, the J end by 6 bases, with 21 bases between. This CDR3 is 15 amino acids long. In germline, CDR1 is MNHNY, CDR2 SVGAGI (reference sequence). This CDR3 is CASIGRLDSSSEAFF. Here the CDR3 DNA reads TGTGCCAGCATCGGACGGTTGGACAGTAGCTCTGAAGCTTTCTTT.

The V and J genes are TRBV19 and TRBJ1-3; D is unresolved. The assigned J gene may be wrong: the sequence end matches TRBJ2-2 better. There are 13 residues in the CDR3. CDR1 and CDR2 (germline): LNHDA, SQIVND (reference sequence). In DNA form, the CDR3 reads TGTGCCAGTAGTATATACGGTACCGGGGAGCTGTTTTTT. The encoded protein is CASSIYGTGELFF.

The chain is built from TRBV6-2 or TRBV6-3 and TRBJ1-5, with TRBD1 as a possible D gene (5 bases). The germline gives CDR1 MNHEY, CDR2 SVGEGT. Trimming pared 2 bases from V and 8 bases from J, leaving 16 bases between. CDR3 size: 15 residues. The CDR3 sequence is CASSYARDVREPQHF. The DNA for the CDR3 is TGTGCCAGCAGTTACGCTCGGGACGTTAGAGAGCCCCAGCATTTT.

There are a few counts of this clone. V usage is TRBV12-3 or TRBV12-4 and J usage is TRBJ1-5, with D perhaps TRBD1 (5 bases). The CDR3 spans 13 residues. V was clipped by 7 bases and J by 7 bases, with 14 bases between them. This chain's CDR3 is CASTLEEGQPQHF. DNA for the CDR3: TGTGCCAGCACCCTCGAGGAGGGGCAGCCCCAGCATTTT.

The chain combines TRBV7-9 with TRBJ2-5, with a weak D call TRBD1 (5 bases). V lost 4 bases to trimming and J lost 5 bases, with 8 bases between them. CDR3 size: 12 residues. From germline, CDR1 is SEHNR and CDR2 FQNEAQ (reference sequence). The CDR3, as DNA: TGTGCCAGCAGCTCAGGGTGGGAGACCCAGTACTTC. Amino acids: CASSSGWETQYF.

The CDR3 sequence: CASSFFFSDNQPQHF. The CDR3 DNA reads TGTGCCAGCAGCTTCTTTTTCAGCGACAATCAGCCCCAGCATTTT. V and J are TRBV5-6 and TRBJ1-5; D ambiguous. Trimming cost V 2 bases and J 3 bases, with 12 bases left between them. CDR3 length equals 15 residues. Per germline, CDR1 SGHDT and CDR2 YYEEEE. Full variable domain (rest looked up from reference TRBV5-6 and TRBJ1-5): DAGVTQSPTHLIKTRGQQVTLRCSPKSGHDTVSWYQQALGQGPQFIFQYYEEEERQRGNFPDRFSGHQFPNYSSELNVNALLLGDSALYLCASSFFFSDNQPQHFGDGTRLSIL.

The chain joins TRBV18 to TRBJ2-1, with D uncertain. Germline V gene data show CDR1 as KGHSH and CDR2 as LQKENI. This CDR3 has 15 residues. V lost 3 bases to trimming and J lost 2 bases, with 11 bases between them. DNA for the CDR3: TGTGCCAGCTCACCTCGGAGACAAACCTACAATGAGCAGTTCTTC. Protein product: CASSPRRQTYNEQFF.

V usage is TRBV19 and J usage is TRBJ1-6; D unclear. Germline values: CDR1 LNHDA, CDR2 SQIVND (reference sequence). Trimming cost V 5 bases and J 4 bases, with 12 bases left between them. The CDR3 consists of 15 residues. The CDR3 region has the DNA TGTGCCAGTAGTGTGGGATTCGTATATAATTCACCCCTCCACTTT. Translation gives CASSVGFVYNSPLHF. Variable domain in full (rest from reference TRBV19 and TRBJ1-6): DGGITQSPKYLFRKEGQNVTLSCEQNLNHDAMYWYRQDPGQGLRLIYYSQIVNDFQKGDIAEGYSVSREKKESFPLTVTSAQKNPTAFYLCASSVGFVYNSPLHFGNGTRLTVT.

V gene TRBV7-2 combines with J gene TRBJ1-2; perhaps TRBD1 as D (6 bases). V was cut by 4 bases and J by 10 bases, with 16 bases left in between. The CDR3 runs 13 residues. Germline values: CDR1 SGHTA, CDR2 FQGNSA. CDR3 residues: CASSSGGGVIYTF. The CDR3 coding sequence is TGTGCCAGCAGCTCGGGGGGGGGCGTTATCTACACCTTC. Filled out from reference TRBV7-2 and TRBJ1-2, the complete variable domain reads GAGVSQSPSNKVTEKGKDVELRCDPISGHTALYWYRQSLGQGLEFLIYFQGNSAPDKSGLPSDRFSAERTGGSVSTLTIQRTQQEDSAVYLCASSSGGGVIYTFGSGTRLTVV.

The V and J genes are TRBV6-5 and TRBJ1-4; D is uncertain. Germline V gene data show CDR1 as MNHEY and CDR2 as SVGAGI. V lost 10 bases, J lost 5 bases, and 5 bases lay in between. This CDR3 has 10 amino acids. Here the CDR3 DNA reads TGTGCCACCAAAAATGAAAAACTGTTTTTT. Translated: CATKNEKLFF.

This clone occurred once. This sequence joins TRBV18 and TRBJ2-1, with TRBD2 matching over 13 bases. CDR1 and CDR2 (germline): KGHSH, LQKENI. This CDR3 is built from 15 residues. Trimming removed 2 bases from V and 9 bases from J; junction bases left unmatched: 4. CDR3 DNA: TGTGCCAGCTCACCAGGGACTAGCGGGGTCAGTGAGCAGTTCTTC. Translated: CASSPGTSGVSEQFF.